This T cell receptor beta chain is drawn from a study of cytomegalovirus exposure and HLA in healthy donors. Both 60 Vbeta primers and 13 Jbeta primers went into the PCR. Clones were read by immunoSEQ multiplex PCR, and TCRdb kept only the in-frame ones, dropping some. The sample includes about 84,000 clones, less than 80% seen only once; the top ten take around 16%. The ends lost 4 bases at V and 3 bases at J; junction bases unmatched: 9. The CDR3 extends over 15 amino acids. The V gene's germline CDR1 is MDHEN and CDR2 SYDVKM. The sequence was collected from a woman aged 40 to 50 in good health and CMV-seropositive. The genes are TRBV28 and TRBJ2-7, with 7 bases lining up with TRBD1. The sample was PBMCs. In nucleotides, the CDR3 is TGTGCCAGCAGTTGGGAAGAGGGGGCTAGCTACGAGCAGTACTTC. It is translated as CASSWEEGASYEQYF.